Shown below are 8 T cell receptor beta chains from a single sample sequenced in a study of blood T cells in healthy people across ages. Through a sample-barcoded 5' primer and a J-beta primer mix, a second PCR was run for roughly 7 to 11 cycles. TCRdb reprocessed the 5' RACE reads via MiXCR and lists one record per CDR3 protein. This sample carries 1 million or so distinct CDR3 sequences, more than 40% of them seen once, and the ten largest clones take approximately 17%. Sequencing was performed on blood. These receptors all come from a woman aged 55 to 70 in good health.

The rearrangement uses TRBV10-1 and TRBJ2-5; no firm D call. The J call may be faulty, since TRBJ2-7 better matches the DNA end. The CDR3 contains 12 residues. The germline V gene has CDR1 WNHNN and CDR2 SYGVQD (reference sequence). CDR3 in DNA: TGCGCCAGCAGTGAGAGTGGTAGCGAGCAGTACTTC. Encoded protein: CASSESGSEQYF.

The rearrangement uses TRBV20-1 and TRBJ2-5; tentatively, D is TRBD1 or TRBD2 (5 bases each). Germline CDR1 is DFQATT and CDR2 is SNEGSKA (reference sequence). The CDR3 extends over 12 amino acids. Trimming took off 0 bases at V and 13 bases at J, with 15 bases between the two ends. The CDR3 nucleotides are TGCAGTGCTAGAGAAGGGACCAACGTACGGTACTTC. It specifies CSAREGTNVRYF.

This clonotype was picked up a small number of times. The chain employs TRBV15 and TRBJ1-2; possibly TRBD1 for D (5 bases). Trimming removed 0 bases from V and 5 bases from J, with 19 bases in between. The V gene's germline CDR1 is LNHNV and CDR2 YYDKDF (reference sequence). This CDR3 spans 17 amino acids. The CDR3 loop reads CATSRDRVSVGEYGYTF. The CDR3 DNA follows: TGTGCCACCAGCAGAGATCGAGTTTCTGTAGGGGAATATGGCTACACCTTC.

This clonotype was counted between two and nine times. V is TRBV29-1 and J is TRBJ2-3; 13 bases are shared with TRBD2. The CDR3 contains 14 residues. Unmatched junction bases numbered 6, after V lost 5 bases and J lost 7 bases. Looked up from germline, CDR1 is SQVTM and CDR2 is ANQGSEA. CDR3 sequence: CSVLGLAGANTQYF. CDR3 DNA sequence: TGCAGCGTTCTAGGACTAGCGGGAGCAAATACGCAGTATTTT.

The table lists this clonotype with a few counts. The J gene is TRBJ2-5, the V gene TRBV6-7; no definite D call. TRBV6-7 is identified as an open reading frame with a role that is uncertain. The CDR3 covers 10 residues. Trimming took off 10 bases at V and 4 bases at J, with 7 bases between the two ends. The chain's CDR3 is CATDGETQYF. The CDR3 DNA is TGTGCCACGGATGGAGAGACCCAGTACTTC.

This chain uses TRBV6-5 with TRBJ2-1; maybe TRBD2 (7 bases). This CDR3 region has 15 residues. CDR1 and CDR2 from the germline V gene are MNHEY and SVGAGI. Deletions cut 6 bases from V and 0 bases from J, with 12 bases between. The CDR3 is CASRAGASSYNEQFF. The DNA for the CDR3 is TGTGCCAGCAGGGCGGGGGCGAGCTCCTACAATGAGCAGTTCTTC.

The J gene is TRBJ2-5, the V gene TRBV3-1; TRBD2 agrees at 11 bases. The CDR3 extends over 15 amino acids. The germline CDR1 and CDR2 sequences are LGHDT and YNNKEL (reference sequence). The V and J ends lost 2 bases and 11 bases, in that order; junction bases with no gene match: 10. The CDR3 spells CASSQTSGSSNEQYF. CDR3 in DNA: TGTGCCAGCAGCCAAACTAGCGGGAGCTCCAATGAGCAGTACTTC.

In DNA, the CDR3 is TGTGCCAGCAGTTTAAGCCGGGACACCTATGGCTACACCTTC. Protein: CASSLSRDTYGYTF. V gene TRBV27 combines with J gene TRBJ1-2, with D tentatively TRBD1 (6 bases). V lost 2 bases and J 4 bases, leaving 11 bases between the germline ends. Germline V CDR1 and CDR2: MNHEY, SMNVEV (reference sequence). This CDR3 is built from 14 residues.